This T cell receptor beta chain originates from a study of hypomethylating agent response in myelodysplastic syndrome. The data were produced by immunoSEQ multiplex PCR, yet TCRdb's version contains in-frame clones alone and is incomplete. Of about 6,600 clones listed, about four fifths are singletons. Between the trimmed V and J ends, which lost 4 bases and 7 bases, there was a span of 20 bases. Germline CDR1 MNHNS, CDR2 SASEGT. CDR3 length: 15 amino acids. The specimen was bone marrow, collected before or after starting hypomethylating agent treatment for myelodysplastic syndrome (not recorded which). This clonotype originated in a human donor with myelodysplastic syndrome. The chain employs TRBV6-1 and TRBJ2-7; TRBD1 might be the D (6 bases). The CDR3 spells CASSARTVGVGEQYF. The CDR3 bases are TGTGCCAGCAGTGCCCGGACAGTGGGGGTCGGAGAGCAGTACTTC.